This TCR beta chain was documented in a study of cytomegalovirus exposure and HLA in healthy donors. The study, taken as a whole, reports: Using a false discovery rate of 0.05, a later analysis showed that about 16,000 TCR beta sequences were associated with HLA alleles. Highly shared variants forming one cluster were likely a sequencing artifact.

Trimming took off 4 bases at V and 6 bases at J, with 9 bases between the two ends. The germline CDR1 and CDR2 sequences are MGHRA and YSYEKL. CDR3 length equals 12 residues. Comments on this clone: Its specificity is not known.

The study ran its PCR with 60 Vbeta and 13 Jbeta primers. Clones were read by immunoSEQ multiplex PCR, and TCRdb kept only the in-frame ones, dropping some. The repertoire holds about 150,000 clones, with 84% as singletons. The clonotype was recovered from a boy aged 2 to 10 in good health and CMV-seronegative. Sample: PBMCs. V and J are TRBV4-1 and TRBJ1-1, with D uncertain. The CDR3 sequence: CASSPSSAEAFF. In nucleotides, the CDR3 is TGCGCCAGCAGCCCCTCCAGCGCTGAAGCTTTCTTT.